The 25 T cell receptor beta chains presented below share a single source sample, sequenced in a study of cytomegalovirus exposure and HLA in healthy donors. The PCR contained 60 Vbeta and 13 Jbeta primers. The table came from immunoSEQ multiplex PCR; TCRdb's copy has only in-frame clones and leaves some out. The table has about 50,000 clones, 77% seen once. Sample: PBMCs. These receptors originate from a middle-aged woman in good health and CMV-seropositive.

The chain links TRBV7-9 to TRBJ2-7; 8 bases fit TRBD1. The CDR3 is made up of 15 amino acids. Germline CDR1 and CDR2: SEHNR and FQNEAQ (reference sequence). With V trimmed by 7 bases and J by 5 bases, 13 bases remained unmatched. In DNA, the CDR3 is TGTGCCAGCACCGTATCAGGGGACAGGAGGCACGAGCAGTACTTC. This codes for CASTVSGDRRHEQYF.

This clone was found once. The V and J genes are TRBV4-1 and TRBJ1-2; 9 bases fit TRBD1. The ends lost 0 bases at V and 4 bases at J; junction bases unmatched: 9. Germline V gene sequence: CDR1 MGHRA, CDR2 YSYEKL. This CDR3 comprises 17 residues. DNA of the CDR3: TGCGCCAGCAGCCAAGAATCCACGCGGACAGGGGTCTATGGCTACACCTTC. Its translation is CASSQESTRTGVYGYTF.

The rearrangement uses TRBV23-1 and TRBJ2-5, with 9 bases that match TRBD1. TRBV23-1 is treated as an ORF (open reading frame) with a function not yet certain. J lost 1 base, V lost 7 bases, and 10 bases had no gene match. This CDR3 comprises 16 residues. Here the CDR3 reads CASTYIRDRVQETQYF. The CDR3 DNA reads as TGCGCCAGCACTTATATCCGGGACAGGGTCCAAGAGACCCAGTACTTC.

The gene calls are TRBV5-1 and TRBJ1-6; D is possibly TRBD1 (5 bases). V lost 0 bases to trimming and J lost 7 bases, with 11 bases between them. The germline V gene has CDR1 SGHRS and CDR2 YFSETQ. The CDR3 consists of 15 residues. Here the CDR3 DNA reads TGCGCCAGCAGCTTGGCCACGGACACAAATTCACCCCTCCACTTT. Amino acids: CASSLATDTNSPLHF.

The J gene is TRBJ1-4, the V gene TRBV11-2; D unresolved. The CDR3 runs to 13 residues. V lost 1 base, J lost 11 bases, and 11 bases lay in between. The germline V gene encodes CDR1 SGHAT and CDR2 FQNNGV. The CDR3 is CASSLGEADKLFF. Here the CDR3 DNA reads TGTGCCAGCAGCTTAGGGGAGGCCGATAAACTGTTTTTT. The variable domain in full, with the rest retrieved from reference TRBV11-2 and TRBJ1-4, is EAGVAQSPRYKIIEKRQSVAFWCNPISGHATLYWYQQILGQGPKLLIQFQNNGVVDDSQLPKDRFSAERLKGVDSTLKIQPAKLEDSAVYLCASSLGEADKLFFGSGTQLSVL.

This chain links TRBV25-1 with TRBJ2-5, with 9 bases identical to TRBD2. CDR3 size: 14 residues. V shed 5 bases, J shed 5 bases, and the junction held 6 bases outside the gene matches. Germline lookup yields CDR1 MGHDK and CDR2 SYGVNS. CDR3 nucleotides: TGTGCCAGCAGTAATAGCGGGGGTTCTGAGACCCAGTACTTC. Protein product: CASSNSGGSETQYF.

The chain uses TRBV28 and TRBJ1-1; D gene uncertain. The V end lost 6 bases, the J end lost 0 bases, and 8 bases lay between the germline ends. CDR1 MDHEN and CDR2 SYDVKM come from the germline V gene. This CDR3 spans 13 amino acids. The CDR3 DNA reads as TGTGCCAGCAGCATACAGATGAACACTGAAGCTTTCTTT. Protein product: CASSIQMNTEAFF.

The chain combines TRBV7-9 with TRBJ1-2; the D gene is possibly TRBD1 (5 bases). The CDR3 runs to 16 residues. The V end lost 1 base, the J end lost 6 bases, and 18 bases lay between the germline ends. Looked up from germline, CDR1 is SEHNR and CDR2 is FQNEAQ (reference sequence). CDR3 residues: CASSLEPVGDSNGYTF. CDR3 bases: TGTGCCAGCAGCTTAGAGCCGGTGGGGGACTCAAATGGCTACACCTTC.

The rearrangement links TRBV4-2 to TRBJ2-7; D gene uncertain. V was clipped by 1 base and J by 0 bases, with 10 bases between them. Germline V gene lookup returns CDR1 LGHNA and CDR2 YNFKEQ. The CDR3 runs 15 residues. CDR3 protein: CASSQATASSYEQYF. For the CDR3, the DNA is TGTGCCAGCAGCCAAGCTACCGCGAGCTCCTACGAGCAGTACTTC.

V usage is TRBV7-9 and J usage is TRBJ2-5; D is possibly TRBD1 (7 bases). The length of the CDR3 is 15 residues. Trimming removed 5 bases from V and 5 bases from J, with 18 bases in between. Germline loops: CDR1 SEHNR, CDR2 FQNEAQ (reference sequence). CDR3 region: CASSESGGPRETQYF. The CDR3 DNA reads TGTGCCAGCAGCGAGTCAGGGGGGCCCCGGGAGACCCAGTACTTC.

This chain connects TRBV9 to TRBJ1-2; D call uncertain. Germline CDR1 and CDR2: SGDLS and YYNGEE. This CDR3 is built from 14 residues. The ends were cut back, 2 bases at V and 1 base at J, with 9 bases in the middle. The CDR3: CASSVGSDNYGYTF. In nucleotides, the CDR3 is TGTGCCAGCAGCGTTGGCAGCGATAACTATGGCTACACCTTC.

The table lists this clone with a count of one. The V and J genes are TRBV7-9 and TRBJ1-5; possibly TRBD1 for D (6 bases). V was trimmed by 1 base and J by 7 bases, leaving 14 bases between them. The V gene's germline CDR1 is SEHNR and CDR2 FQNEAQ (reference sequence). The CDR3 consists of 15 residues. This CDR3 is CASSLEGVGEQPQHF. For the CDR3, the DNA is TGTGCCAGCAGCTTAGAGGGGGTGGGGGAGCAGCCCCAGCATTTT. The whole variable domain, filled in from reference TRBV7-9 and TRBJ1-5, reads DTGVSQNPRHKITKRGQNVTFRCDPISEHNRLYWYRQTLGQGPEFLTYFQNEAQLEKSRLLSDRFSAERPKGSFSTLEIQRTEQGDSAMYLCASSLEGVGEQPQHFGDGTRLSIL.

The chain links TRBV15 to TRBJ2-1; the match to TRBD2 covers 9 bases. Germline V lookup: CDR1 LNHNV, CDR2 YYDKDF (reference sequence). The CDR3 is made up of 16 amino acids. V gave up 0 bases and J gave up 5 bases; unmatched junction bases: 5. CDR3 sequence reads: CATSRDLASGDNEQFF. CDR3 in DNA: TGTGCCACCAGCAGAGATCTGGCTAGCGGGGACAATGAGCAGTTCTTC. The whole variable domain, filled in from reference TRBV15 and TRBJ2-1, reads DAMVIQNPRYQVTQFGKPVTLSCSQTLNHNVMYWYQQKSSQAPKLLFHYYDKDFNNEADTPDNFQSRRPNTSFCFLDIRSPGLGDTAMYLCATSRDLASGDNEQFFGPGTRLTVL.

The chain employs TRBV30 and TRBJ1-1; D is uncertain. The CDR3 totals 12 residues. Germline-derived CDR1 and CDR2 are GTSNPN and SVGIG (reference sequence). Trimming removed 3 bases from V and 4 bases from J, with 9 bases in between. The CDR3 sequence: CAWRSTFTEAFF. CDR3 DNA sequence: TGTGCCTGGAGGTCGACTTTCACTGAAGCTTTCTTT.

The CDR3 region has the DNA TGTGCCAGCAGCCCCCGAGGGCAGTTAGATTACGAGCAGTACTTC. Translation gives CASSPRGQLDYEQYF. This chain links TRBV7-2 with TRBJ2-7; D is possibly TRBD2 (5 bases). CDR3 length equals 15 residues. V was shortened by 5 bases and J by 4 bases, with 18 bases between the two germline ends. Looked up from germline, CDR1 is SGHTA and CDR2 is FQGNSA.

This chain uses TRBV28 with TRBJ1-5; 8 bases fit TRBD1. The CDR3 has 16 amino acids. Germline V gives CDR1 MDHEN, CDR2 SYDVKM. V dropped 2 bases and J dropped 2; count of bases not matched to a gene: 5. In DNA, the CDR3 is TGTGCCAGCAGTTTACCTCCGGGACAGGGCAATCAGCCCCAGCATTTT. Encoded protein: CASSLPPGQGNQPQHF.

DNA of the CDR3: TGTGCCAGCAGCTTTAACCGCGGATATGGAGGTTCACCCCTCCACTTT. This translates into CASSFNRGYGGSPLHF. The rearrangement joins TRBV13 to TRBJ1-6; no clear D. V was trimmed by 3 bases and J by 9 bases, leaving 18 bases between them. The CDR3 length is 16 residues. Per the germline V gene, CDR1 is PRHDT and CDR2 is FYEKMQ (reference sequence).

CDR3 nucleotides: TGTGCCAGCAGCCCATCGACAGTAACTGAAGCTTTCTTT. This translates into CASSPSTVTEAFF. This chain links TRBV11-2 with TRBJ1-1; D possibly corresponds to TRBD1 (5 bases). Germline CDR1 and CDR2: SGHAT and FQNNGV. The CDR3 totals 13 residues. Trimming pared 5 bases from V and 5 bases from J, leaving 12 bases between.

The chain links TRBV7-5 to TRBJ2-5; TRBD1 reflects the table's D call only, with no check against the DNA. TRBV7-5 is recorded as a pseudogene. This CDR3 spans 12 amino acids. The CDR3 nucleotides are TGTCTATGGGACAGGGGAACCGAGACCCAGTACTTC. Its protein product is CLWDRGTETQYF.

V gene TRBV30 combines with J gene TRBJ1-1, with D unclear. Trimming took off 2 bases at V and 1 base at J, with 5 bases between the two ends. CDR1 is GTSNPN and CDR2 is SVGIG in the germline V gene (reference sequence). This CDR3 spans 12 amino acids. The CDR3 region is CAWSPSNTEAFF. CDR3 nucleotide sequence: TGTGCCTGGAGTCCCTCGAACACTGAAGCTTTCTTT.

As for this clone: The same CDR3 also results from other DNA sequences found in this sample. V gene TRBV19 combines with J gene TRBJ1-5; no clear D gene. The CDR3 runs to 13 residues. Trimming stripped 0 bases from V and 3 bases from J, with 3 bases between. Per the germline V gene, CDR1 is LNHDA and CDR2 is SQIVND (reference sequence). DNA of the CDR3: TGTGCCAGTAGTATAGACTTCAATCAGCCCCAGCATTTT. This encodes CASSIDFNQPQHF. Full variable domain (outside the CDR3, taken from reference TRBV19 and TRBJ1-5): DGGITQSPKYLFRKEGQNVTLSCEQNLNHDAMYWYRQDPGQGLRLIYYSQIVNDFQKGDIAEGYSVSREKKESFPLTVTSAQKNPTAFYLCASSIDFNQPQHFGDGTRLSIL.

The CDR3 loop reads CASSSQGADTQYF. The CDR3 bases are TGTGCCAGCAGCTCACAGGGGGCCGATACGCAGTATTTT. The chain has TRBV7-2 and TRBJ2-3; TRBD1 aligns across 9 bases. V was clipped by 4 bases and J by 6 bases; unmatched bases: 2. Germline V gene lookup returns CDR1 SGHTA and CDR2 FQGNSA. The CDR3 is made up of 13 amino acids.

The chain has TRBV6-1 and TRBJ2-1; D perhaps matches TRBD1 (5 bases). In germline, CDR1 is MNHNS, CDR2 SASEGT. This CDR3 contains 14 residues. The ends were cut back, 10 bases at V and 0 bases at J, with 13 bases in the middle. The CDR3 region is CATHPDSSYNEQFF. The CDR3 coding sequence is TGTGCCACCCACCCCGACAGCTCCTACAATGAGCAGTTCTTC.

For this clone: A read error may account for a junction end that differs from germline. The V gene is TRBV10-3, the J gene TRBJ1-3; TRBD1 might be the D (6 bases). The CDR3 consists of 14 residues. Germline V CDR1 and CDR2: ENHRY, SYGVKD. The CDR3, as DNA: TGTGCCACAATGTCGGGGGGCCCTGGGAACACCATATATTTT. Translation: CATMSGGPGNTIYF.

About this clone itself: It is likely a read error, because the conserved phenylalanine at the end of the CDR3 is missing. The rearrangement links TRBV2 to TRBJ1-4, with a tentative D call TRBD1 (6 bases). The ends were cut back, 6 bases at V and 0 bases at J, with 8 bases in the middle. Germline V lookup: CDR1 SNHLY, CDR2 FYNNEI. CDR3 length: 14 residues. CDR3 protein: CASRGTSTNEKLFV. DNA of the CDR3: TGTGCCAGCAGGGGGACATCAACTAATGAAAAACTGTTTGTT.